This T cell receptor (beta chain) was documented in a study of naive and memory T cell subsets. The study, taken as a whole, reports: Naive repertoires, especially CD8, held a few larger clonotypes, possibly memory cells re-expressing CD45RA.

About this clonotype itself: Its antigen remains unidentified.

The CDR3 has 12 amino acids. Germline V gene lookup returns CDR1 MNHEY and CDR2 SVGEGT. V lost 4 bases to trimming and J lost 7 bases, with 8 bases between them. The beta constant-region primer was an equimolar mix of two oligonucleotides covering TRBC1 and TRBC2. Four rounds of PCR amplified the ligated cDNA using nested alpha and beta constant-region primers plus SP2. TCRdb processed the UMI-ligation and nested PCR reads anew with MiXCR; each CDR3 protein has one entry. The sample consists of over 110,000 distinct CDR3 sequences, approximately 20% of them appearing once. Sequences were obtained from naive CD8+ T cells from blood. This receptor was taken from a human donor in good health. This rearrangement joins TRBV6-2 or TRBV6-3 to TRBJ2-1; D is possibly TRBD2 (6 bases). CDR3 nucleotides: TGTGCCAGCAGTTGGGGGGAGAATGAGCAGTTCTTC. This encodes CASSWGENEQFF.